This T cell receptor beta chain was identified during a study of T cell responses to AZD1222 COVID-19 vaccine. Turning to this clone: Its antigen is currently unknown.

Per germline, CDR1 LGHNA and CDR2 YNFKEQ. With 4 bases removed from V and 1 base from J, the gap between germline ends came to 12 bases. This CDR3 region has 15 residues. Study-wide findings and caveats: Increases in Spike-specific TCR breadth and depth were seen after two AZD1222 doses. Unmutated regions of variants are reportedly targeted by nearly half of spike-specific TCRs. A mostly white British donor set with more females was recruited, and clonal diversity was possibly underestimated. Every sample of the repertoires postdated the peak T cell response.

Profiled with immunoSEQ multiplex PCR; TCRdb holds only in-frame clones, not every one. The table has around 56,000 clones, 89% seen once. The receptor was derived from an adult who received the AZD1222 COVID-19 vaccine. The rearrangement links TRBV4-2 to TRBJ2-3; no reliable D call. This specimen was peripheral blood, taken 28 days after the second AZD1222 dose. This CDR3 is CASSPRSGGTDTQYF. Written as DNA, the CDR3 is TGTGCCAGCAGCCCGAGGAGTGGCGGCACAGATACGCAGTATTTT.